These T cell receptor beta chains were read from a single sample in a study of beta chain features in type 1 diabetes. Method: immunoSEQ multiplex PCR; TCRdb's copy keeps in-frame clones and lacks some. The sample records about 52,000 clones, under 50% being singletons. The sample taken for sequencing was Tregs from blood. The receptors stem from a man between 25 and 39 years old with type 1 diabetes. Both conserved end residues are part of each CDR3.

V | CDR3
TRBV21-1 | CASSKGTGEFGGYTF
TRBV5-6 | CASSFAGGQAGELFF
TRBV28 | CASSFQGSETQYF
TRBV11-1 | CASSPSPSSSDWDTGELFF
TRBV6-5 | CASSPGQVAYEQYF
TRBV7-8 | CASRLGGDETQYF
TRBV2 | CASSEIRLAGASDTQYF
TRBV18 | CASSPLGGRFTEAFF
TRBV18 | CASSPLGQGVGQPQHF
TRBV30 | CAWSQGGLDQPQHF
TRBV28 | CASSLFGTSNTEAFF
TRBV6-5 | CASSELENIQYF
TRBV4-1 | CASSPQQRGFYEQYF
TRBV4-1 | CASSQAPTSGLSYEQYF
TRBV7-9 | CASSRELAADNEQFF
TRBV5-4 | CASSFLAGEEQFF
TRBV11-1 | CASSLGRDRVPKTQYF
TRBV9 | CASSLGRQGTYEQYF
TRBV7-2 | CASSIGLSASGELFF
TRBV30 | CAWARDRVNEQYF
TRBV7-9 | CASSLSGTTKTQYF
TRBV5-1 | CASSLASSSYEQYF
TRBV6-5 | CASSLAGGEGETQYF
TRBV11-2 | CASSFTWGGTDTQYF
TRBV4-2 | CASSQGMDSNNEQFF
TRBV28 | CASIGRKRAIETQYF
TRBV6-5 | CASSYSNRGGNTEAFF
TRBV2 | CASSNGGGKPQHF
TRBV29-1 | CSVQGQGLAGYTF
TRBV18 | CASSPTSGVAYEQYF
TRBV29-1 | CSVSRDTGELFF
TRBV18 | CASVRERDEQFF
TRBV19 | CASSRDYNTGELFF
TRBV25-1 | CASSEQEVNEKLFF
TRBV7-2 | CASSLSRVDYGYTF
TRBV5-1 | CASSLDYKEMNTEAFF
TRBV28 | CASRYFGQGINQPQHF